These 25 T cell receptor beta chains came from one sample sequenced in a study of identical twins. Via MiXCR, TCRdb re-called the 5' RACE reads, giving one row per CDR3 protein. Of some 730,000 distinct CDR3 sequences in the sample, 15% to 20% were seen once. These data were likewise used in another study, on T cells expressing NK-cell markers.

Sequenced input: PBMCs. These receptor sequences come from a woman under 30 in good health.

The chain has TRBV28 and TRBJ2-7; the match to TRBD2 covers 13 bases. The CDR3 spans 16 residues. Losses at the gene ends were 5 bases for V and 4 bases for J; bases not matched to a gene: 8. Germline loops: CDR1 MDHEN, CDR2 SYDVKM. CDR3 bases: TGTGCCAGCAGTCCCCGGACTAGCGGGAGTCATTACGAGCAGTACTTC. The encoded protein is CASSPRTSGSHYEQYF.

The rearrangement uses TRBV9 and TRBJ1-3; no definite D call. Trimming took 0 bases from V and 4 from J, leaving 5 bases between them. The CDR3 contains 13 residues. The V gene's germline CDR1 is SGDLS and CDR2 YYNGEE. CDR3 loop: CASSVGQGNTIYF. The CDR3 bases are TGTGCCAGCAGCGTAGGGCAAGGAAACACCATATATTTT.

The chain employs TRBV27 and TRBJ1-4; no firm D call. Trimming removed 6 bases at V and 8 bases at J, with 16 bases between. This CDR3 contains 14 residues. CDR1 and CDR2 (germline): MNHEY, SMNVEV (reference sequence). The chain's CDR3 is CASSPRRWEEKLFF. CDR3 DNA sequence: TGTGCCAGCAGCCCGCGACGATGGGAGGAAAAACTGTTTTTT.

The rearrangement links TRBV5-1 to TRBJ1-2, with D unclear. CDR1 and CDR2 from the germline V gene are SGHRS and YFSETQ. This CDR3 spans 13 amino acids. V shed 4 bases and J shed 2 bases, with 9 bases lying between them. The CDR3 DNA reads TGCGCCAGCAGCCCGGACGAAAACTATGGCTACACCTTC. This gives the protein CASSPDENYGYTF.

This clonotype appeared a few times. The V call is TRBV12-3 or TRBV12-4, the J call TRBJ2-2; D is possibly TRBD2 (6 bases). CDR3 length: 17 amino acids. V was clipped by 8 bases and J by 6 bases, with 25 bases between them. The CDR3 DNA follows: TGTGCCAGCGGCAAGCCGCTGAGCCTAGCGAGTCCCGGGGAGCTGTTTTTT. This encodes CASGKPLSLASPGELFF.

This chain links TRBV5-1 with TRBJ2-4; D remains unclear. The CDR3 totals 14 residues. Germline CDR1 is SGHRS and CDR2 is YFSETQ. Trimming cost V 0 bases and J 0 bases, with 4 bases left between them. For the CDR3, the DNA is TGCGCCAGCAGCTTGGTAACAGCCAAAAACATTCAGTACTTC. It is translated as CASSLVTAKNIQYF. The whole variable domain, remainder taken from reference TRBV5-1 and TRBJ2-4, is KAGVTQTPRYLIKTRGQQVTLSCSPISGHRSVSWYQQTPGQGLQFLFEYFSETQRNKGNFPGRFSGRQFSNSRSEMNVSTLELGDSALYLCASSLVTAKNIQYFGAGTRLSVL.

The J gene is TRBJ2-4, the V gene TRBV30, with 7 bases matching TRBD1. The J segment lost 9 bases and the V segment lost 1 base, leaving 9 bases of the junction unmatched. The CDR3 is 14 residues long. CDR1 is GTSNPN, CDR2 SVGIG, per germline (reference sequence). CDR3 sequence (DNA): TGTGCCTGGAGTGCCGGGACAGCTAGGGGCATTCAGTACTTC. It translates to CAWSAGTARGIQYF.

As DNA, the CDR3 is TGTGCCAGCAGTTACTCGAGGCAGACGAACACTGAAGCTTTCTTT. The encoded protein is CASSYSRQTNTEAFF. This sequence joins TRBV6-5 and TRBJ1-1; D is unclear. The germline V gene has CDR1 MNHEY and CDR2 SVGAGI. The V and J ends lost 0 bases and 1 base respectively, with 9 bases between them. The CDR3 covers 15 residues.

The chain employs TRBV5-5 and TRBJ2-2; unclear D gene. The V gene lost 0 bases and the J gene lost 3 bases, with 6 bases spanning the gap. Germline lookup yields CDR1 SGHKS and CDR2 YYEKEE (reference sequence). The CDR3 consists of 14 residues. The CDR3 DNA sequence: TGTGCCAGCAGCTTGGTTAGATACACCGGGGAGCTGTTTTTT. It encodes CASSLVRYTGELFF.

This clonotype has a handful of counts. CDR3 residues: CASSLGMTGSEQYF. The DNA of the CDR3 is TGTGCCAGCAGCTTAGGGATGACAGGATCCGAGCAGTACTTC. The gene calls are TRBV7-2 and TRBJ2-7; a possible D gene is TRBD1 (6 bases). The CDR3 has 14 residues. Germline V gene sequence: CDR1 SGHTA, CDR2 FQGNSA. V was trimmed by 1 base and J by 6 bases, leaving 13 bases between them.

The sample holds many counts of this clonotype. The V call is TRBV20-1, the J call TRBJ1-5; no definite D call. V was clipped by 4 bases and J by 4 bases, with 11 bases between them. This CDR3 has 13 amino acids. Germline loops: CDR1 DFQATT, CDR2 SNEGSKA (reference sequence). This CDR3 is CSATQRPNQPQHF. The CDR3 nucleotides are TGCAGTGCTACCCAGAGACCTAATCAGCCCCAGCATTTT.

The rearrangement joins TRBV7-9 to TRBJ2-7, with TRBD1 as a possible D gene (6 bases). Trimming took 4 bases from V and 5 from J, leaving 24 bases between them. Germline V CDR1 and CDR2: SEHNR, FQNEAQ (reference sequence). CDR3 length: 17 amino acids. The CDR3 DNA is TGTGCCAGCAGCTCGTCGAGGGCCGTACAGGGTATCAACGAGCAGTACTTC. This gives the protein CASSSSRAVQGINEQYF.

CDR3 in DNA: TGTGCCAGCACCAAAGCGGGTCATGGCTACACCTTC. It codes for CASTKAGHGYTF. This chain joins TRBV12-3 or TRBV12-4 and TRBJ1-2; D gene ambiguous. The germline V and J ends were trimmed by 7 bases and 6 bases, with 12 bases remaining between them. This CDR3 comprises 12 residues.

This clonotype was detected only a few times. This rearrangement joins TRBV29-1 to TRBJ1-1; no definite D call. Trimming left V 4 bases short and J 8 bases short, with 11 bases between. Germline V gene sequence: CDR1 SQVTM, CDR2 ANQGSEA. CDR3 length: 11 amino acids. The CDR3 reads CSVAGEVEAFF. DNA for the CDR3: TGCAGCGTTGCCGGGGAGGTAGAAGCTTTCTTT.

The CDR3 reads CASSQDVGGGYEAFF. DNA for the CDR3: TGTGCCAGCAGCCAAGATGTGGGAGGGGGATATGAAGCTTTCTTT. This chain connects TRBV14 to TRBJ1-1; weak D call: TRBD1 (6 bases). The germline CDR1 and CDR2 sequences are SGHDN and FVKESK. V dropped 0 bases and J dropped 7 bases, with 15 bases sitting between them. This CDR3 is 15 amino acids long.

This clonotype was picked up many times. The CDR3 DNA follows: TGCGCCAGCAGCCAGTCGACAGGGCTGGACTATGGCTACACCTTC. Translated, it gives CASSQSTGLDYGYTF. The rearrangement uses TRBV5-1 and TRBJ1-2; 7 bases are a match to TRBD1. The CDR3 extends over 15 amino acids. The J segment lost 3 bases and the V segment lost 4 bases, leaving 9 bases of the junction unmatched. Germline V gene sequence: CDR1 SGHRS, CDR2 YFSETQ.

The chain is built from TRBV7-4 and TRBJ2-3; the D is unclear. Trimming pared 3 bases from V and 1 base from J, leaving 20 bases between. The CDR3 is made up of 18 amino acids. CDR1 is SGHVT, CDR2 SQSDAQ, per germline. CDR3: CASSFRLRLLPRTDTQYF. The CDR3 nucleotides are TGTGCCAGCAGCTTCAGACTCCGACTCCTGCCCCGCACAGATACGCAGTATTTT.

This clonotype was seen more than once but under ten times. The chain is built from TRBV5-5 and TRBJ2-2; D gene uncertain. CDR3 length: 13 amino acids. Trimming cost V 4 bases and J 5 bases, with 9 bases left between them. CDR1 and CDR2 (germline): SGHKS, YYEKEE (reference sequence). The CDR3 DNA reads TGTGCCAGCAGCGCCAGTTGGACCGGGGAGCTGTTTTTT. It specifies CASSASWTGELFF. Combining the CDR3 with reference TRBV5-5 and TRBJ2-2 gives the whole variable domain DAGVTQSPTHLIKTRGQQVTLRCSPISGHKSVSWYQQVLGQGPQFIFQYYEKEERGRGNFPDRFSARQFPNYSSELNVNALLLGDSALYLCASSASWTGELFFGEGSRLTVL.

This clonotype was observed a few times. This chain links TRBV12-3 or TRBV12-4 with TRBJ2-4, with D possibly matching TRBD2 (5 bases). V lost 8 bases to trimming and J lost 1 base, with 15 bases between them. The CDR3 sequence is 15 residues long. The CDR3 nucleotides are TGTGCCAGCTCGGCGGACTTGTTTGCCAAAAACATTCAGTACTTC. Residues: CASSADLFAKNIQYF.

V and J are TRBV3-1 and TRBJ2-1, with 7 nucleotides matching TRBD2. This CDR3 has 16 amino acids. Unmatched junction bases numbered 6, after V lost 1 base and J lost 3 bases. From germline, CDR1 is LGHDT and CDR2 YNNKEL (reference sequence). The CDR3 reads CASSQVVASGYNEQFF. The CDR3 nucleotides are TGTGCCAGCAGCCAAGTCGTGGCTAGCGGCTACAATGAGCAGTTCTTC.

This clonotype was recorded a few times. The chain carries TRBV6-5 and TRBJ1-2, with D possibly being TRBD1 (6 bases). Trimming cost V 0 bases and J 5 bases, with 10 bases left between them. Germline values: CDR1 MNHEY, CDR2 SVGAGI. The CDR3 runs to 14 residues. CDR3 loop: CASSYSRQAYGYTF. CDR3 DNA: TGTGCCAGCAGTTACTCGAGACAGGCTTATGGCTACACCTTC.

This clonotype was picked up a small number of times. The V and J genes are TRBV12-3 or TRBV12-4 and TRBJ2-1; D gene ambiguous. The CDR3 runs 17 residues. V lost 5 bases, J lost 0 bases, and 17 bases lay in between. In nucleotides, the CDR3 is TGTGCCAGCAGTACCCCACCGTGGAAAGACTCCTACAATGAGCAGTTCTTC. It encodes CASSTPPWKDSYNEQFF.

This clonotype has more than one count but fewer than ten. V and J are TRBV12-3 or TRBV12-4 and TRBJ2-2; perhaps D is TRBD1 or TRBD2 (5 bases each). Trimming left V 3 bases short and J 4 bases short, with 18 bases between. The CDR3 is 17 residues long. CDR3: CASSLDRDPLVTGELFF. The CDR3, as DNA: TGTGCCAGCAGTTTGGACCGGGACCCACTCGTCACCGGGGAGCTGTTTTTT.

V usage is TRBV29-1 and J usage is TRBJ2-1; 11 bases are shared with TRBD2. CDR1 and CDR2 (germline): SQVTM, ANQGSEA. V was pared by 2 bases and J by 7 bases, with 4 bases of the junction left unmatched. This CDR3 has 14 amino acids. In nucleotides, the CDR3 is TGCAGCGTTGAATCGACTAGCGGGATTAATGAGCAGTTCTTC. Its protein is CSVESTSGINEQFF.

The table lists this clonotype with a few counts. This sequence joins TRBV13 and TRBJ1-1; a weak D match, TRBD1 (6 bases). V gave up 1 base and J gave up 7 bases, with 13 bases separating them. CDR1 and CDR2 (germline): PRHDT, FYEKMQ (reference sequence). The CDR3 contains 14 residues. CDR3 amino acids: CASSLDFGGSEAFF. Written as DNA, the CDR3 is TGTGCCAGCAGCTTAGATTTTGGGGGCAGTGAAGCTTTCTTT.